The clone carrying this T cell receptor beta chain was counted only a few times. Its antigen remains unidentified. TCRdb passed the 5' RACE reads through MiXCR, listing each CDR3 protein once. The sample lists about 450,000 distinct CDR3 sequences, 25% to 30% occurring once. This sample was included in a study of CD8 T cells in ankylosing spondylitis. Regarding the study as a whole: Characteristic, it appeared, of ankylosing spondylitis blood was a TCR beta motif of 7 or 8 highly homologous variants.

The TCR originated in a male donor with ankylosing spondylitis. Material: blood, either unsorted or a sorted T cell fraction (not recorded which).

The CDR3 DNA reads as TGTGCCAGCAGTGATGGGCAGGGGAATTATGGCTACACCTTC. The encoded protein is CASSDGQGNYGYTF. The genes are TRBV2 and TRBJ1-2; D may be TRBD1 (6 bases). CDR1 and CDR2 (germline): SNHLY, FYNNEI. CDR3 length: 14 residues. Trimming stripped 3 bases from V and 5 bases from J, with 13 bases between.